The following is a T cell receptor (beta chain) sequence with its context. The sample is drawn from a study of blood T cell repertoires in COVID-19. Study context: Spain, Italy and the United States supplied samples that represented acute and convalescent COVID-19. PBMCs, B-cell-depleted T cells, or T cells provided the cDNA or gDNA that made up the material.

The authors' processing: Researchers report that nucleated cell counts were estimated from reference gene primer amplification. Sequencing used immunoSEQ multiplex PCR; TCRdb keeps in-frame clones, though not all of them. D and trimming were read from the DNA, whereas the V and J calls and clone size are those reported in that table. The top ten hold about 1% of the sample, which has about 78,000 clones, roughly 88% seen once. Germline trimming cut 3 bases from V and 8 bases from J; bases unmatched to any gene: 5. The CDR3 totals 13 residues. The germline gives CDR1 MNHEY, CDR2 SMNVEV (reference sequence).

The rearrangement joins TRBV27 to TRBJ1-2; 8 bases line up with TRBD1. The sequence was obtained from a woman in her forties or fifties in a cohort sampled during active COVID-19. The sequenced sample was peripheral blood. This chain's CDR3 is CASSFTGGRGYTF. As DNA, the CDR3 is TGTGCCAGCAGTTTTACAGGGGGTAGGGGCTACACCTTC.